These 14 T cell receptor beta chains came from one sample sequenced in a study of long-term antiretroviral therapy in people with HIV. Survey-level immunoSEQ v3.0 assays were run. Generated by immunoSEQ multiplex PCR, the TCRdb table keeps only in-frame clones and is missing some. Of about 14,000 clones listed, more than 65% are singletons. The material was unsorted PBMCs, obtained 3.1 years after starting antiretroviral therapy. The receptors derive from a man aged 40-55 years with HIV.

This chain connects TRBV14 to TRBJ1-2, with 12 bases matching TRBD1. J was trimmed by 4 bases and V by 6 bases; bases with no gene match: 6. The length of the CDR3 is 15 residues. Germline CDR1 is SGHDN and CDR2 is FVKESK. CDR3 DNA: TGTGCCAGCAGTCCCGGGACAGGGGGCTTCTATGGCTACACCTTC. It is translated as CASSPGTGGFYGYTF.

The chain employs TRBV13 and TRBJ2-3, with D possibly TRBD2 on 6 matching bases. This CDR3 is 15 amino acids long. The V and J ends lost 0 bases and 3 bases respectively, with 10 bases between them. Germline lookup yields CDR1 PRHDT and CDR2 FYEKMQ (reference sequence). CDR3 in DNA: TGTGCCAGCAGCTTAGGGGGGGGATTTACAGATACGCAGTATTTT. Its translation is CASSLGGGFTDTQYF.

Comment on this clone: The junction and the germline gene differ at one end; a read error may be behind it. This chain connects TRBV15 to TRBJ2-1; 10 bases match TRBD2. This CDR3 contains 15 residues. Germline assignment: CDR1 LNHNV and CDR2 YYDKDF (reference sequence). CDR3 bases: TGTGCCACCAGCGGAGAGCGGGGGGGCTTGAATGAGCAGTTCTTC. The encoded protein is CATSGERGGLNEQFF. The full variable domain, with the rest looked up from reference TRBV15 and TRBJ2-1, is DAMVIQNPRYQVTQFGKPVTLSCSQTLNHNVMYWYQQKSSQAPKLLFHYYDKDFNNEADTPDNFQSRRPNTSFCFLDIRSPGLGDTAMYLCATSGERGGLNEQFFGPGTRLTVL.

V is TRBV10-2 and J is TRBJ1-2; a weak D match, TRBD1 (5 bases). This CDR3 is 12 amino acids long. Trimming took off 6 bases at V and 2 bases at J, with 7 bases between the two ends. Germline-derived CDR1 and CDR2 are WSHSY and SAAADI. Here the CDR3 reads CASRGRNYGYTF. DNA for the CDR3: TGCGCCAGCAGGGGGCGGAACTATGGCTACACCTTC.

The rearrangement uses TRBV2 and TRBJ2-1, with a weak D call TRBD2 (5 bases). Deletions cut 7 bases from V and 2 bases from J, with 12 bases between. The CDR3 spans 14 residues. Per germline, CDR1 SNHLY and CDR2 FYNNEI. CDR3 amino acids: CASKISGPYNEQFF. The CDR3 nucleotides are TGTGCCAGCAAGATCAGCGGTCCCTACAATGAGCAGTTCTTC.

The chain joins TRBV5-6 to TRBJ1-1; 7 nucleotides line up with TRBD1. Trimming removed 1 base from V and 11 bases from J; junction bases left unmatched: 5. There are 12 residues in the CDR3. Per germline, CDR1 SGHDT and CDR2 YYEEEE. For the CDR3, the DNA is TGTGCCAGCAGCTTGTACGGGGGACAGGCTTTCTTT. Translated: CASSLYGGQAFF.

This clone is deemed medium-sized (0.01 to 0.1%). The junction does not match germline at one end; this may be a read error. The rearrangement joins TRBV19 to TRBJ1-2, with TRBD1 as a possible D gene (5 bases). Germline CDR1 and CDR2: LNHDA and SQIVND (reference sequence). The CDR3 runs 14 residues. CDR3 amino acids: CASSLDSLNYGYTF. As DNA, the CDR3 is TGTGCCAGTAGTCTAGACAGTCTCAACTATGGCTACACCTTC.

The J gene is TRBJ1-5, the V gene TRBV2; D uncertain. Trimming stripped 4 bases from V and 6 bases from J, with 13 bases between. This CDR3 is 14 amino acids long. CDR1 and CDR2 from the germline V gene are SNHLY and FYNNEI. The CDR3 region has the DNA TGTGCCAGCAGTGTAGGTAGTAGGAGTCAGCCCCAGCATTTT. It translates to CASSVGSRSQPQHF.

The gene calls are TRBV27 and TRBJ2-2, with D hard to call. The V gene lost 5 bases and the J gene lost 4 bases, with 11 bases spanning the gap. CDR1 is MNHEY and CDR2 is SMNVEV in the germline V gene (reference sequence). The CDR3 runs 14 residues. CDR3 protein: CASSRQAPTGELFF. DNA for the CDR3: TGTGCCAGCAGTAGACAAGCGCCCACCGGGGAGCTGTTTTTT.

The chain has TRBV12-5 and TRBJ2-7; D not certain. The CDR3 extends over 13 amino acids. Germline CDR1 and CDR2: LGHNT and FRNRAP. Trimming took off 3 bases at V and 0 bases at J, with 6 bases between the two ends. The CDR3 reads CASGFSNSYEQYF. The CDR3 DNA sequence: TGTGCTAGTGGTTTCTCAAACTCCTACGAGCAGTACTTC.

The gene calls are TRBV5-1 and TRBJ1-2; the match to TRBD1 covers 8 bases. The V gene's germline CDR1 is SGHRS and CDR2 YFSETQ. This CDR3 region has 13 residues. Germline trimming cut 4 bases from V and 6 bases from J; bases unmatched to any gene: 5. The CDR3 reads CASSPQGGNGYTF. For the CDR3, the DNA is TGCGCCAGCAGCCCACAGGGGGGCAATGGCTACACCTTC.

The chain combines TRBV11-3 with TRBJ2-7; 10 positions agree with TRBD1. V shed 5 bases, J shed 9 bases, and the junction held 7 bases outside the gene matches. Germline CDR1 reads SGHNT; CDR2 reads YENEEA. The CDR3 runs to 13 residues. The CDR3 DNA reads as TGTGCCAGCAGCCTCGGGACAGGGGAAGCGCAGTACTTC. Translating it yields CASSLGTGEAQYF.

This clone is a singleton in its sample. The V call is TRBV5-1, the J call TRBJ2-1; possible D gene TRBD2, 6 bases. The germline gives CDR1 SGHRS, CDR2 YFSETQ. The CDR3 covers 13 residues. V was pared by 5 bases and J by 7 bases, with 13 bases between. CDR3 sequence: CASRGAGRNEQFF. For the CDR3, the DNA is TGCGCCAGCAGGGGCGCGGGAAGGAATGAGCAGTTCTTC.

This chain uses TRBV18 with TRBJ2-5; D is ambiguous. V was cut by 2 bases and J by 2 bases, with 12 bases left in between. The CDR3 runs to 15 residues. The germline CDR1 and CDR2 sequences are KGHSH and LQKENI. The CDR3: CASSPGLLGQETQYF. The CDR3 nucleotides are TGTGCCAGCTCACCAGGGCTCCTAGGACAAGAGACCCAGTACTTC.